This T cell receptor (beta chain) was profiled in a study of blood T cell repertoires in COVID-19. Study information: Samples representing acute and convalescent COVID-19 were sourced from the United States, Italy and Spain. In each case, the material was cDNA or gDNA derived from T cells, B-cell-depleted T cells, or PBMCs.

In the study's own analysis: Nucleated cell counts were estimated from reference gene primer amplification. Profiled with immunoSEQ multiplex PCR; TCRdb holds only in-frame clones, not every one. V and J calls and clone size are those listed in that table; D and trimming were worked out from the DNA. The sample lists over 110,000 clones, about 91% occurring once. Germline-derived CDR1 and CDR2 are LNHNV and YYDKDF (reference sequence). The CDR3 covers 16 residues. V was cut by 0 bases and J by 4 bases, with 13 bases left in between. The TCR sequence derives from a human donor in a cohort sampled during active COVID-19. The sequenced sample consisted of peripheral blood. The rearrangement joins TRBV15 to TRBJ2-1; D perhaps matches TRBD2 (6 bases). The CDR3 loop reads CATSRDRLVGYNEQFF. CDR3 nucleotides: TGTGCCACCAGCAGAGATCGACTAGTAGGTTACAATGAGCAGTTCTTC.